This T cell receptor (beta chain) came from a study of blood T cell repertoires in COVID-19. The wider study: The United States, Italy and Spain were the sources of the acute and convalescent COVID-19 samples. In each case, the material was cDNA or gDNA derived from T cells, B-cell-depleted T cells, or PBMCs.

How the authors handled the data: Using reference gene primer amplification, nucleated cell counts were estimated. Assay used: immunoSEQ multiplex PCR; TCRdb lists only in-frame clones, some missing. V and J calls and clone size are copied from that table; D and trimming were computed from the DNA. This table has approximately 150,000 clones, 80% to 90% appearing once. V shed 4 bases and J 5 bases; nucleotides not matched to a gene: 10. Germline CDR1 MGHRA, CDR2 YSYEKL. The CDR3 length is 16 residues. The sample was peripheral blood. The chain has TRBV4-1 and TRBJ2-7; 11 bases line up with TRBD1. The clonotype comes from a man in his fifties or sixties who had recovered from COVID-19. Written as DNA, the CDR3 is TGCGCCAGCAGCCTGGGGCGGGACAGGGGGGCGAACGAGCAGTACTTC. It translates to CASSLGRDRGANEQYF.